One sample yielded the 27 T cell receptor beta chains listed below, sequenced in a study of CD8+ T cells in alopecia areata. RNA was isolated and reverse transcribed to cDNA, the sequencing template. Profiled with immunoSEQ multiplex PCR; TCRdb holds only in-frame clones, not every one. The sample includes 150,000 to 200,000 clones, around 50% of them seen just once. The source was CD4+ T cells sorted from blood, collected at week 0. Receptors originate from a human donor with alopecia areata.

The chain uses TRBV6-6 and TRBJ1-6; possibly TRBD1 for D (6 bases). The V end lost 5 bases, the J end lost 7 bases, and 15 bases lay between the germline ends. CDR3 length: 15 amino acids. Germline V CDR1 and CDR2: MNHNY, SVGAGI (reference sequence). For the CDR3, the DNA is TGTGCCAGCAGTACCCTACAGGGACGGAATTCACCCCTCCACTTT. Its translation is CASSTLQGRNSPLHF.

The V and J genes are TRBV29-1 and TRBJ1-1, with D possibly TRBD1 on 6 matching bases. CDR3 length: 13 residues. Trimming cost V 7 bases and J 0 bases, with 12 bases left between them. Looked up from germline, CDR1 is SQVTM and CDR2 is ANQGSEA. The CDR3 nucleotides are TGCAGCGCGGGGCGGGGGCTGAACACTGAAGCTTTCTTT. Translated: CSAGRGLNTEAFF.

The genes are TRBV30 and TRBJ1-6, with unresolved D. CDR3 size: 14 residues. Trimming pared 0 bases from V and 7 bases from J, leaving 10 bases between. Per the germline V gene, CDR1 is GTSNPN and CDR2 is SVGIG (reference sequence). CDR3 loop: CAWSVEPSNSPLHF. DNA of the CDR3: TGTGCCTGGAGTGTAGAACCGTCGAATTCACCCCTCCACTTT.

This chain uses TRBV23-1 with TRBJ2-4; D is unclear. TRBV23-1 is noted as an ORF with a role that remains uncertain. This CDR3 spans 10 amino acids. V gave up 4 bases and J gave up 7 bases, with 2 bases separating them. CDR3 sequence reads: CASSPNIQYF. The CDR3 DNA sequence: TGCGCCAGCAGTCCGAACATTCAGTACTTC.

This sequence joins TRBV27 and TRBJ2-2, with D perhaps TRBD1 or TRBD2 (6 bases each). This CDR3 is built from 16 residues. Trimming removed 1 base at V and 5 bases at J, with 14 bases between. Per germline, CDR1 MNHEY and CDR2 SMNVEV (reference sequence). Here the CDR3 DNA reads TGTGCCAGCAGTTTATTGAGTGTAGGGGGGACCGGGGAGCTGTTTTTT. Translation: CASSLLSVGGTGELFF.

The chain uses TRBV25-1 and TRBJ2-7; TRBD1 or TRBD2 may be the D gene (5 bases each). V was clipped by 7 bases and J by 6 bases, with 13 bases between them. CDR1 is MGHDK, CDR2 SYGVNS, per germline. CDR3 size: 12 residues. CDR3 residues: CASMGTLGEQYF. CDR3 DNA sequence: TGTGCCAGCATGGGGACGTTGGGCGAGCAGTACTTC.

The chain recombines TRBV4-1 with TRBJ1-2, with a tentative D call TRBD1 (6 bases). Trimming left V 4 bases short and J 4 bases short, with 13 bases between. CDR1 MGHRA and CDR2 YSYEKL come from the germline V gene. The CDR3 spans 14 residues. CDR3 DNA: TGCGCCAGCAGCCGTATACAGGGACTCTATGGCTACACCTTC. Amino acids: CASSRIQGLYGYTF.

The J gene is TRBJ2-7, the V gene TRBV5-1, with 8 bases fitting TRBD1. The germline V gene has CDR1 SGHRS and CDR2 YFSETQ. CDR3 length equals 15 residues. J was trimmed by 2 bases and V by 2 bases; bases with no gene match: 6. DNA of the CDR3: TGCGCCAGCAGCTTTAGGCAGGGGGCCCCCTACGAGCAGTACTTC. Encoded protein: CASSFRQGAPYEQYF. Supplemented by reference TRBV5-1 and TRBJ2-7, the full variable domain reads KAGVTQTPRYLIKTRGQQVTLSCSPISGHRSVSWYQQTPGQGLQFLFEYFSETQRNKGNFPGRFSGRQFSNSRSEMNVSTLELGDSALYLCASSFRQGAPYEQYFGPGTRLTVT.

This chain joins TRBV4-1 and TRBJ2-1; tentatively, D is TRBD1 or TRBD2 (5 bases each). Germline CDR1 reads MGHRA; CDR2 reads YSYEKL. The CDR3 totals 13 residues. Trimming took off 6 bases at V and 8 bases at J, with 14 bases between the two ends. CDR3: CASRLGWGDEQFF. DNA for the CDR3: TGCGCCAGCAGACTAGGGTGGGGCGATGAGCAGTTCTTC.

The V call is TRBV10-3, the J call TRBJ2-5; D remains ambiguous. The V gene's germline CDR1 is ENHRY and CDR2 SYGVKD. Trimming cost V 1 base and J 7 bases, with 16 bases left between them. This CDR3 is 15 amino acids long. The DNA of the CDR3 is TGTGCCATCAGTGAGTGGGCGGTAGCCGAAGGGACCCAGTACTTC. This codes for CAISEWAVAEGTQYF.

The chain links TRBV7-2 to TRBJ2-5; D gene unclear. Germline CDR1 reads SGHTA; CDR2 reads FQGNSA. V shed 1 base and J shed 0 bases, with 6 bases lying between them. The CDR3 runs to 14 residues. The CDR3 loop is CASSLEANQETQYF. The CDR3 DNA reads TGTGCCAGCAGCTTAGAGGCAAACCAAGAGACCCAGTACTTC.

This clone showed up just a few times. The chain couples TRBV30 to TRBJ2-3; the D is unclear. Germline V CDR1 and CDR2: GTSNPN, SVGIG (reference sequence). The CDR3 is made up of 12 amino acids. V shed 0 bases and J shed 6 bases, with 7 bases lying between them. This chain's CDR3 is CAWSVVGDTQYF. DNA for the CDR3: TGTGCCTGGAGTGTAGTAGGGGATACGCAGTATTTT.

The chain is built from TRBV6-6 and TRBJ2-7; 8 positions agree with TRBD1. This CDR3 is 14 amino acids long. Trimming cost V 2 bases and J 7 bases; bases outside gene matches: 7. Germline V lookup: CDR1 MNHNY, CDR2 SVGAGI (reference sequence). CDR3 protein: CASSYNRGSEEQYF. The CDR3 coding sequence is TGTGCCAGCAGTTACAACAGGGGGAGTGAGGAGCAGTACTTC.

J is TRBJ1-2 and V is TRBV5-1, with D perhaps matching TRBD1 (5 bases). V was shortened by 0 bases and J by 6 bases, with 12 bases between the two germline ends. Germline V CDR1 and CDR2: SGHRS, YFSETQ. This CDR3 comprises 14 residues. The CDR3 reads CASSLGEGFDGYTF. Here the CDR3 DNA reads TGCGCCAGCAGCTTGGGTGAGGGGTTCGATGGCTACACCTTC.

The CDR3 DNA follows: TGTGCCTGGAGACGGGACAGGGAATACCTGAACACTGAAGCTTTCTTT. Translation: CAWRRDREYLNTEAFF. J is TRBJ1-1 and V is TRBV30; 9 nucleotides agree with TRBD1. CDR1 and CDR2 from the germline V gene are GTSNPN and SVGIG (reference sequence). Germline trimming cut 3 bases from V and 0 bases from J; bases unmatched to any gene: 8. The CDR3 covers 16 residues.

The chain carries TRBV29-1 and TRBJ1-1; D gene ambiguous. The CDR3 is made up of 14 amino acids. CDR1 is SQVTM, CDR2 ANQGSEA, per germline. The V gene lost 6 bases and the J gene lost 1 base, with 15 bases spanning the gap. Written as DNA, the CDR3 is TGCAGCGTCGCCAGGCCGGGCGGGAACACTGAAGCTTTCTTT. Translated, it gives CSVARPGGNTEAFF.

This clone was detected only a few times. The V and J genes are TRBV7-2 and TRBJ2-7, with D hard to call. Trimming stripped 2 bases from V and 5 bases from J, with 10 bases between. CDR1 and CDR2 from the germline V gene are SGHTA and FQGNSA. CDR3 length: 13 amino acids. CDR3 sequence: CASSLRTPHEQYF. CDR3 DNA sequence: TGTGCCAGCAGCTTAAGGACCCCCCACGAGCAGTACTTC.

This clone was counted only a few times. V is TRBV30 and J is TRBJ1-1; D is unresolved. The CDR3 extends over 12 amino acids. V dropped 4 bases and J dropped 7 bases, with 13 bases sitting between them. Germline V lookup: CDR1 GTSNPN, CDR2 SVGIG (reference sequence). CDR3 sequence: CAWIRSQGEAFF. The CDR3 coding sequence is TGTGCCTGGATAAGGTCTCAAGGTGAAGCTTTCTTT.

The chain recombines TRBV7-2 with TRBJ1-5, with D unresolved. Germline V gene lookup returns CDR1 SGHTA and CDR2 FQGNSA. Deletions cut 5 bases from V and 4 bases from J, with 15 bases between. This CDR3 is built from 15 residues. This chain's CDR3 is CASSPRGDLNQPQHF. In DNA, the CDR3 is TGTGCCAGCAGCCCCCGTGGGGATTTAAATCAGCCCCAGCATTTT.

This clone has just one count. This sequence joins TRBV30 and TRBJ1-4, with D hard to call. Trimming shortened V by 2 bases and J by 6 bases, and 16 bases separated the two germline ends. There are 15 residues in the CDR3. Germline V gene sequence: CDR1 GTSNPN, CDR2 SVGIG (reference sequence). CDR3: CAWSPGTNLDEKLFF. CDR3 DNA: TGTGCCTGGAGTCCGGGCACGAACTTAGATGAAAAACTGTTTTTT.

Only a few counts were recorded for this clone. The rearrangement joins TRBV7-2 to TRBJ2-3; 8 nucleotides line up with TRBD2. This CDR3 has 18 residues. V was clipped by 4 bases and J by 3 bases; unmatched bases: 15. The germline V gene has CDR1 SGHTA and CDR2 FQGNSA. The CDR3: CASSSARAGGVRTDTQYF. In DNA form, the CDR3 reads TGTGCCAGCAGCTCCGCACGAGCCGGGGGGGTTAGGACAGATACGCAGTATTTT.

The genes are TRBV30 and TRBJ1-1; possible D gene TRBD1, 5 bases. The CDR3 has 14 residues. The ends were cut back, 5 bases at V and 4 bases at J, with 17 bases in the middle. From germline, CDR1 is GTSNPN and CDR2 SVGIG (reference sequence). For the CDR3, the DNA is TGTGCCTGGTTCCGGGACTGGGCGACCACTGAAGCTTTCTTT. This codes for CAWFRDWATTEAFF.

This clone occurred a few times. The chain joins TRBV29-1 to TRBJ1-2; D is perhaps TRBD1 (5 bases). Germline CDR1 SQVTM, CDR2 ANQGSEA. The CDR3 has 14 amino acids. Deletions cut 4 bases from V and 4 bases from J, with 16 bases between. The CDR3 coding sequence is TGCAGCGTTGTCTCCCCCAGGGCTGGCTATGGCTACACCTTC. This gives the protein CSVVSPRAGYGYTF.

This clone was detected only a few times. The rearrangement uses TRBV30 and TRBJ1-3; 8 bases align to TRBD1. The trim removed 2 bases at V and 4 bases at J, leaving 7 bases unmatched. CDR3 length: 15 amino acids. Germline CDR1 is GTSNPN and CDR2 is SVGIG (reference sequence). CDR3 in DNA: TGTGCCTGGAGTCTCGGACAGGGAGCCGGAAACACCATATATTTT. Translated: CAWSLGQGAGNTIYF.

This clone was counted a single time. Given a far larger clone just one base away, this is likely a sequencing read error. The chain recombines TRBV2 with TRBJ2-7, with 10 bases that match TRBD1. This CDR3 has 14 amino acids. The V gene's germline CDR1 is SNHLY and CDR2 FYNNEI. Trimming took 5 bases from V and 0 from J; bases not matched to a gene: 1. CDR3 bases: TGTGCCAGCAGTCGGACAGGGGGCTCCTACGAGCAGTACTTC. This translates into CASSRTGGSYEQYF. Based on the CDR3 plus reference TRBV2 and TRBJ2-7, the full variable domain is EPEVTQTPSHQVTQMGQEVILRCVPISNHLYFYWYRQILGQKVEFLVSFYNNEISEKSEIFDDQFSVERPDGSNFTLKIRSTKLEDSAMYFCASSRTGGSYEQYFGPGTRLTVT.

This clone was recorded a few times. The chain employs TRBV7-9 and TRBJ2-7; D not resolved. Looked up from germline, CDR1 is SEHNR and CDR2 is FQNEAQ (reference sequence). The CDR3 contains 12 residues. Deletions cut 5 bases from V and 4 bases from J, with 9 bases between. CDR3 coding DNA: TGTGCCAGCAGCCAGGACGGATACGAGCAGTACTTC. Protein sequence: CASSQDGYEQYF.

This clone was recorded a few times. The chain couples TRBV30 to TRBJ2-3; maybe TRBD2 (7 bases). The CDR3 contains 15 residues. Trimming pared 0 bases from V and 0 bases from J, leaving 10 bases between. Germline values: CDR1 GTSNPN, CDR2 SVGIG (reference sequence). The CDR3 DNA reads as TGTGCCTGGAGTGTGAGGGGGGGGAGCACAGATACGCAGTATTTT. Protein product: CAWSVRGGSTDTQYF.